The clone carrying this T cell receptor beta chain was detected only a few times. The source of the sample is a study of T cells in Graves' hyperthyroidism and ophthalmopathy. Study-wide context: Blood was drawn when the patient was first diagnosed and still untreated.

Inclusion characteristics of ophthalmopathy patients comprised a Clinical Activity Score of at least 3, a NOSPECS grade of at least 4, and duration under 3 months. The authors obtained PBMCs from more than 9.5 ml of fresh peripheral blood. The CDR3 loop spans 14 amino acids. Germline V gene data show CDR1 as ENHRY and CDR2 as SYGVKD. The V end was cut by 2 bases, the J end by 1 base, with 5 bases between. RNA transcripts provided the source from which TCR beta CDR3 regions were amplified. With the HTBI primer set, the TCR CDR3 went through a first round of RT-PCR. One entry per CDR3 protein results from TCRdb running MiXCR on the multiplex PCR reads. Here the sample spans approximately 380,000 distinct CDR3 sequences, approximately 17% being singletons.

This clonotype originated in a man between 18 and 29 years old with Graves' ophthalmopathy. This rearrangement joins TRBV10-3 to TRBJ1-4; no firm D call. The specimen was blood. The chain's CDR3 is CAISEAGTNEKLFF. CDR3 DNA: TGTGCCATCAGTGAGGCGGGAACTAATGAAAAACTGTTTTTT.